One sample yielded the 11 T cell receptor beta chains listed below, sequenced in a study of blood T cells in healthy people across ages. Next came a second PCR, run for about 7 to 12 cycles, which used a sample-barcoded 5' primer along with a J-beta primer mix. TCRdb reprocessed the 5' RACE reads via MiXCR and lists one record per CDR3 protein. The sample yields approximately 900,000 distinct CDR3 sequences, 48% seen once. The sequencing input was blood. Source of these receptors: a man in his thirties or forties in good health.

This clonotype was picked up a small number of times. Here the CDR3 reads CASSLAWADTQYF. The CDR3, as DNA: TGTGCCAGCAGCTTAGCTTGGGCAGATACGCAGTATTTT. The chain employs TRBV11-3 and TRBJ2-3, with D uncertain. Looked up from germline, CDR1 is SGHNT and CDR2 is YENEEA. The CDR3 length is 13 residues. The V and J ends lost 1 base and 4 bases respectively, with 6 bases between them.

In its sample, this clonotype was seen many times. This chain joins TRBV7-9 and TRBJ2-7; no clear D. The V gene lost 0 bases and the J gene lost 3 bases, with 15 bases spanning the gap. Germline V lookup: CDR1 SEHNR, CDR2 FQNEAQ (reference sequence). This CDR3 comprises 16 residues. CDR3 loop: CASSLAGDFDHYEQYF. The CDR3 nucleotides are TGTGCCAGCAGCTTAGCTGGGGATTTTGACCACTACGAGCAGTACTTC.

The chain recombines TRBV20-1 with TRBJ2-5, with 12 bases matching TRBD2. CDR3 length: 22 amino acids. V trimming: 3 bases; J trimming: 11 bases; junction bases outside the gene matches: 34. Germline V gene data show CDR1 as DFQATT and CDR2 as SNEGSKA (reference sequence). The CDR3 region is CSARDSGVLGTSGFSSYNEQYF. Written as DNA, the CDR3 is TGCAGTGCTAGGGATAGCGGAGTTCTCGGGACTAGCGGGTTTAGCTCCTACAATGAGCAGTACTTC.

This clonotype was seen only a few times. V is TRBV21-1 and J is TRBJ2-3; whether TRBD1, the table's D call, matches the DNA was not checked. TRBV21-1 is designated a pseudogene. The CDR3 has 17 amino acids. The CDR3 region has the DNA TGTGCCAGCAGCTCCTGTCCGGGGGGACAGCGCACAGATACGCAGTATTTT. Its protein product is CASSSCPGGQRTDTQYF.

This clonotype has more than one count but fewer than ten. This CDR3 reads CASGFPGDTQYF. The CDR3 nucleotides read TGTGCTAGTGGGTTTCCGGGGGATACGCAGTATTTT. This rearrangement joins TRBV12-5 to TRBJ2-3; tentatively, D is TRBD2 (5 bases). The V gene lost 6 bases and the J gene lost 6 bases, with 10 bases spanning the gap. The CDR3 runs to 12 residues. Germline CDR1 reads LGHNT; CDR2 reads FRNRAP.

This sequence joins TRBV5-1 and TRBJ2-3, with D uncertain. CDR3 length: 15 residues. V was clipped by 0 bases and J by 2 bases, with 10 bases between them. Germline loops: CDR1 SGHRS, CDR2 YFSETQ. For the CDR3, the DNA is TGCGCCAGCAGCTTGGGCACACTGTACACAGATACGCAGTATTTT. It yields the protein CASSLGTLYTDTQYF.

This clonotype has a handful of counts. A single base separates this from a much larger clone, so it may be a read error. DNA of the CDR3: TGCGCCAGCAGCTTCGGTCAGACTCACAATGAGCAGTACTTC. Its translation is CASSFGQTHNEQYF. The chain carries TRBV5-1 and TRBJ2-5; D uncertain. The germline CDR1 and CDR2 sequences are SGHRS and YFSETQ. The CDR3 consists of 14 residues. V was cut by 2 bases and J by 11 bases, with 19 bases left in between.

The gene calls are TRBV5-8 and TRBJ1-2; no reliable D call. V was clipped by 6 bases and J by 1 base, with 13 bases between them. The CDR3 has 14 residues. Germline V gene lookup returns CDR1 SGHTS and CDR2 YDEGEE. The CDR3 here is CASTQLGLNYGYTF. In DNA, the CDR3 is TGTGCCAGCACCCAGCTCGGCCTTAACTATGGCTACACCTTC. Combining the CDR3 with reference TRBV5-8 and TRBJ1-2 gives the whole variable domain EAGVTQSPTHLIKTRGQQATLRCSPISGHTSVYWYQQALGLGLQFLLWYDEGEERNRGNFPPRFSGRQFPNYSSELNVNALELEDSALYLCASTQLGLNYGYTFGSGTRLTVV.

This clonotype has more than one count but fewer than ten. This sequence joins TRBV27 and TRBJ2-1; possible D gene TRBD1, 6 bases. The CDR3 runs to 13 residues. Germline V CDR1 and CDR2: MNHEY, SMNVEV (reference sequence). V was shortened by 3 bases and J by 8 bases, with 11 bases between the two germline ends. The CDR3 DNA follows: TGTGCCAGCAGTTTCGTCAGGGGCCATGAGCAGTTCTTC. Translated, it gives CASSFVRGHEQFF.

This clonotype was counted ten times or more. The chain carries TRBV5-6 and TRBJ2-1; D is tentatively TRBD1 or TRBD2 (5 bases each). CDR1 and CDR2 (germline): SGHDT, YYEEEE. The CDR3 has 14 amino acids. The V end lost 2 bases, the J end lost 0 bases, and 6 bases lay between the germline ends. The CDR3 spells CASSFGGSYNEQFF. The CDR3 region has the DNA TGTGCCAGCAGCTTTGGGGGCTCCTACAATGAGCAGTTCTTC.

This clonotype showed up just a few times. The DNA for the CDR3 is TGTGCCAGCAGCCAAGGGTGGGAAGACAACTATGGCTACACCTTC. This encodes CASSQGWEDNYGYTF. The V gene is TRBV14, the J gene TRBJ1-2; D gene ambiguous. This CDR3 is 15 amino acids long. V was trimmed by 1 base and J by 2 bases, leaving 11 bases between them. CDR1 is SGHDN and CDR2 is FVKESK in the germline V gene.